These T cell receptor beta chains were read from a single sample in a study of human T cells and chemical hapten exposure. MiXCR was run by TCRdb on the RACE reads, yielding one entry per CDR3 protein. The profile covers approximately 85,000 distinct CDR3 sequences, with 10% appearing a single time and around 2.5% taken by the ten largest. The sequenced sample was whole blood, obtained in connection with sensitization to the hapten diphenylcyclopropenone (DPC). The receptors come from a woman in her 30s with alopecia areata. Some clones in this sample may be carry-over from other donors' samples. CDR3s include the opening cysteine and the closing phenylalanine or tryptophan. The D gene is left open where the match is weak. The size field is filled for only some rows; it gives once, few, many or a size class.

CDR3 length	V gene	clone size	J gene	D gene	CDR3 protein	CDR3 DNA
18	TRBV7-3	many	TRBJ2-1	TRBD2	CASSPLGLAGGQYNEQFF	TGTGCCAGCAGCCCCCTGGGACTAGCGGGAGGCCAGTACAATGAGCAGTTCTTC
15	TRBV20-1	few	TRBJ2-3	TRBD2	CSARPGLSFTDTQYF	TGCAGTGCTAGACCGGGACTATCCTTCACAGATACGCAGTATTTT
16	TRBV20-1	many	TRBJ2-1	TRBD2	CSARLTSGPSYNEQFF	TGCAGTGCCCGCCTGACTAGCGGCCCGTCCTACAATGAGCAGTTCTTC
15	TRBV7-9	few	TRBJ2-7	TRBD2	CASSSVPGLAYEQYF	TGTGCCAGCAGCTCGGTCCCGGGACTAGCGTACGAGCAGTACTTC
13	TRBV29-1	many	TRBJ1-1	-	CSVERGTYTEAFF	TGCAGCGTTGAAAGGGGGACGTACACTGAAGCTTTCTTT
14	TRBV12-3/TRBV12-4	-	TRBJ2-2	-	CASSLLGNTGKLFF	TGTGCCAGCAGTTTATTGGGGAACACCGGGAAGCTGTTTTTT
15	TRBV6-2/TRBV6-3	few	TRBJ2-3	TRBD1	CASSWGQGMTDTQYF	TGTGCCAGCAGTTGGGGACAGGGGATGACAGATACGCAGTATTTT
13	TRBV2	-	TRBJ1-1	-	CASSELGYTEAFF	TGTGCCAGCAGTGAACTTGGCTACACTGAAGCTTTCTTT
15	TRBV7-6	-	TRBJ2-5	-	CASSLERTDKETQYF	TGTGCCAGCAGCTTAGAACGGACTGACAAAGAGACCCAGTACTTC
13	TRBV6-2/TRBV6-3	many	TRBJ2-7	TRBD2	CASRRTSVYEQYF	TGTGCCAGCAGGAGGACTAGCGTATACGAGCAGTACTTC
13	TRBV28	many	TRBJ2-7	-	CASSTGYSYEQYF	TGTGCCAGCAGTACAGGGTACTCCTACGAGCAGTACTTC
12	TRBV28	few	TRBJ2-1	TRBD2	CASSVSGSGYFF	TGTGCCAGCAGTGTGAGCGGGAGTGGTTATTTCTTC
14	TRBV12-3/TRBV12-4	many	TRBJ2-6	-	CASSLGTGANVLTF	TGTGCCAGCAGTTTGGGGACTGGGGCCAACGTCCTGACTTTC
15	TRBV6-6	many	TRBJ1-1	-	CASRQQGEVNTEAFF	TGTGCCAGCAGGCAACAGGGTGAGGTAAACACTGAAGCTTTCTTT
13	TRBV6-6	few	TRBJ2-2	-	CASSLWGTGELFF	TGTGCCAGCAGTCTATGGGGCACCGGGGAGCTGTTTTTT
13	TRBV30	many	TRBJ1-5	TRBD1	CAWSLQGDQPQHF	TGTGCCTGGAGCTTACAGGGGGATCAGCCCCAGCATTTT
16	TRBV5-1	many	TRBJ2-3	TRBD1	CASSWAGTGATDTQYF	TGCGCCAGCAGCTGGGCCGGGACAGGGGCCACAGATACGCAGTATTTT
15	TRBV6-2/TRBV6-3	many	TRBJ2-1	-	CASSSGTQAYNEQFF	TGTGCCAGCAGTTCCGGGACGCAGGCCTACAATGAGCAGTTCTTC